The 18 T cell receptor beta chains below all came from one sample that was sequenced in a study of T-cell memory formation after mild COVID-19. One entry per CDR3 protein, called by TCRdb with MiXCR from the 5' RACE reads. The table has roughly 150,000 distinct CDR3 sequences, about 25% seen once. Sample: PBMCs or a T cell subset sorted from them (not recorded which). The source of these receptors is an adult woman who had mild COVID-19 (a few samples of this study predate the infection). Cell type and time point are not known.

This sequence joins TRBV4-1 and TRBJ2-7; the match to TRBD1 covers 8 bases. Germline CDR1 MGHRA, CDR2 YSYEKL. CDR3 length: 15 amino acids. The V and J ends lost 1 base and 3 bases, in that order; junction bases with no gene match: 5. This chain's CDR3 is CASSQGIDRGYEQYF. CDR3 bases: TGCGCCAGCAGCCAAGGTATCGACAGGGGCTACGAGCAGTACTTC.

This clonotype was picked up one time. The chain has TRBV12-3 or TRBV12-4 and TRBJ2-1; 10 bases line up with TRBD2. Trimming removed 5 bases from V and 2 bases from J; junction bases left unmatched: 3. There are 15 residues in the CDR3. In nucleotides, the CDR3 is TGTGCCAGCAGTGGAACTAGCGGGGCCTACAATGAGCAGTTCTTC. Translating it yields CASSGTSGAYNEQFF.

The chain has TRBV4-1 and TRBJ2-1; tentative D call: TRBD1 (6 bases). The CDR3 consists of 15 residues. The germline CDR1 and CDR2 sequences are MGHRA and YSYEKL. Trimming cost V 3 bases and J 2 bases, with 11 bases left between them. CDR3 sequence reads: CASSQNRVTYNEQFF. The CDR3 DNA reads as TGCGCCAGCAGCCAGAACAGGGTGACCTACAATGAGCAGTTCTTC.

This clonotype has more than one count but fewer than ten. The chain has TRBV7-9 and TRBJ2-7, with D perhaps matching TRBD2 (6 bases). Germline assignment: CDR1 SEHNR and CDR2 FQNEAQ (reference sequence). V lost 4 bases, J lost 6 bases, and 25 bases lay in between. The CDR3 has 17 amino acids. The CDR3 DNA follows: TGTGCCAGCAGCTCCGGTTGGTCGCGGGGAGCCCTGTTCGAGCAGTACTTC. Translation gives CASSSGWSRGALFEQYF.

The chain couples TRBV29-1 to TRBJ2-7; D not certain. This CDR3 has 13 residues. Germline values: CDR1 SQVTM, CDR2 ANQGSEA. Trimming took 4 bases from V and 3 from J, leaving 13 bases between them. The CDR3 sequence is CSVVVSGNYEQYF. The CDR3 nucleotides read TGCAGCGTTGTGGTGTCAGGAAACTACGAGCAGTACTTC.

This clonotype was counted a few times. The genes are TRBV2 and TRBJ1-6; D is undetermined. With 8 bases removed from V and 7 bases from J, the gap between germline ends came to 12 bases. This CDR3 contains 13 residues. Germline V gene sequence: CDR1 SNHLY, CDR2 FYNNEI. The CDR3 loop reads CASLERLNSPLHF. CDR3 DNA: TGTGCCAGCCTTGAACGATTAAATTCACCCCTCCACTTT.

In this sample, this clonotype turned up a few times. This sequence joins TRBV7-9 and TRBJ2-1; D remains ambiguous. Germline V CDR1 and CDR2: SEHNR, FQNEAQ (reference sequence). The V end was cut by 0 bases, the J end by 7 bases, with 7 bases between. The CDR3 length is 13 residues. CDR3 DNA sequence: TGTGCCAGCAGCTTAGCTCTGACTAATGAGCAGTTCTTC. It codes for CASSLALTNEQFF.

This clonotype was seen a handful of times. The V gene is TRBV2, the J gene TRBJ1-2; 9 bases align to TRBD1. The V and J ends lost 7 bases and 5 bases, in that order; junction bases with no gene match: 11. The length of the CDR3 is 15 residues. Germline V gives CDR1 SNHLY, CDR2 FYNNEI. The CDR3 sequence is CASITRDREGYGYTF. The CDR3, as DNA: TGTGCCAGCATTACCCGGGACAGGGAGGGGTATGGCTACACCTTC.

CDR3 DNA sequence: TGTGCCAGCAGCTTAGTAGCGTCCTACGAGCAGTACTTC. This encodes CASSLVASYEQYF. The chain links TRBV7-9 to TRBJ2-7, with a weak D call TRBD2 (5 bases). The V gene's germline CDR1 is SEHNR and CDR2 FQNEAQ (reference sequence). V was shortened by 1 base and J by 1 base, with 5 bases between the two germline ends. This CDR3 contains 13 residues.

The chain carries TRBV7-6 and TRBJ2-5, with D unclear. Trimming cost V 4 bases and J 5 bases, with 8 bases left between them. The CDR3 has 12 amino acids. CDR1 is SGHVS, CDR2 FNYEAQ, per germline. The CDR3 spells CASSSLGETQYF. CDR3 in DNA: TGTGCCAGCAGCTCCCTGGGGGAGACCCAGTACTTC. The full variable domain, completed using reference TRBV7-6 and TRBJ2-5, is GAGVSQSPRYKVTKRGQDVALRCDPISGHVSLYWYRQALGQGPEFLTYFNYEAQQDKSGLPNDRFSAERPEGSISTLTIQRTEQRDSAMYRCASSSLGETQYFGPGTRLLVL.

The rearrangement links TRBV7-6 to TRBJ2-3, with D unclear. The CDR3 is 16 amino acids. Trimming cost V 0 bases and J 0 bases, with 10 bases left between them. In germline, CDR1 is SGHVS, CDR2 FNYEAQ. The CDR3 DNA reads as TGTGCCAGCAGCTTAGCGGGCTTCCGAAGCACAGATACGCAGTATTTT. Translating gives CASSLAGFRSTDTQYF.

Only a few counts were recorded for this clonotype. The chain employs TRBV20-1 and TRBJ1-2, with a tentative D call TRBD1 (6 bases). The germline V gene has CDR1 DFQATT and CDR2 SNEGSKA (reference sequence). The CDR3 covers 14 residues. V lost 5 bases to trimming and J lost 7 bases, with 20 bases between them. CDR3 DNA: TGCAGTGCTTTGCCGGGGAAACAGGGACCTGGCTACACCTTC. Protein: CSALPGKQGPGYTF.

A note on this clonotype: Germline and junction disagree at one end, which may indicate a read error. The chain carries TRBV5-6 and TRBJ2-7, with 7 bases matching TRBD2. The CDR3 covers 12 residues. The germline V gene has CDR1 SGHDT and CDR2 YYEEEE. CDR3 loop: CAISLGGYEQYF. The CDR3 nucleotides read TGTGCCATCAGCTTGGGGGGGTACGAGCAGTACTTC.

The V and J genes are TRBV5-1 and TRBJ1-3, with D unclear. The CDR3 contains 15 residues. V was clipped by 0 bases and J by 0 bases, with 7 bases between them. CDR1 SGHRS and CDR2 YFSETQ come from the germline V gene. Here the CDR3 DNA reads TGCGCCAGCAGCTTGGACCGTCACTCTGGAAACACCATATATTTT. Translated: CASSLDRHSGNTIYF.

This clonotype was recorded a few times. The DNA for the CDR3 is TGTGCCAGCAGCCTACTGTTATCAGACCTCAATGAGCAGTTCTTC. It encodes CASSLLLSDLNEQFF. The chain couples TRBV27 to TRBJ2-1; D remains ambiguous. This CDR3 spans 15 amino acids. The V and J ends lost 6 bases and 6 bases respectively, with 18 bases between them. Germline CDR1 is MNHEY and CDR2 is SMNVEV (reference sequence).

This clonotype was detected only a few times. The genes are TRBV10-3 and TRBJ2-1; 8 positions match TRBD2. Germline values: CDR1 ENHRY, CDR2 SYGVKD. This CDR3 has 13 residues. Trimming removed 8 bases from V and 7 bases from J; junction bases left unmatched: 7. The CDR3 spells CAIGLALRNEQFF. The DNA for the CDR3 is TGTGCCATCGGACTAGCCCTTAGGAATGAGCAGTTCTTC.

This clonotype was detected a few times. This sequence joins TRBV3-1 and TRBJ2-1; 13 nucleotides agree with TRBD2. The CDR3 loop spans 16 amino acids. Germline lookup yields CDR1 LGHDT and CDR2 YNNKEL (reference sequence). J lost 9 bases, V lost 4 bases, and 9 bases had no gene match. The CDR3 here is CASSREGLAGNGEQFF. CDR3 coding DNA: TGTGCCAGCAGCCGAGAGGGACTAGCGGGAAACGGTGAGCAGTTCTTC.

The V gene is TRBV7-8, the J gene TRBJ2-1, with TRBD2 identical over 9 bases. Germline CDR1 SGHVS, CDR2 FQNEAQ. This CDR3 is built from 17 residues. The J segment lost 3 bases and the V segment lost 2 bases, leaving 8 bases of the junction unmatched. For the CDR3, the DNA is TGTGCCAGCAGCTTACAGACTAGCGGAAAACGCTACAATGAGCAGTTCTTC. Protein: CASSLQTSGKRYNEQFF.